This T cell receptor beta chain originates from a study of Graves' ophthalmopathy and Graves' hyperthyroidism (dated by TCRdb to 2016 to 2019). At the level of the whole study: Peripheral blood samples were taken at the time of initial diagnosis, before any treatment was given. The study used TCR beta repertoire signatures to distinguish Graves' ophthalmopathy from Graves' hyperthyroidism and to predict progression to ophthalmopathy. In total, 120 to 150 blood samples were TCR-sequenced: 43 ophthalmopathy, some 75 hyperthyroidism and some 17 hyperthyroidism-to-ophthalmopathy patients. To explore V-J signatures that separate ophthalmopathy from hyperthyroidism, a discovery set of approximately 100 patients was enrolled, consisting of under 50 with ophthalmopathy and around 57 with stable hyperthyroidism. An independent validation cohort was composed of 18 hyperthyroidism patients and around 16 patients who later progressed from hyperthyroidism to ophthalmopathy. In six hyperthyroidism patients, the T-cell repertoire of thyroid tissue was compared with the T-cell repertoire of blood. Following sample collection, hyperthyroidism patients were given methimazole at a starting dose of 30 mg daily, and ophthalmopathy patients were given high-dose intravenous methylprednisolone. The 90 or so discovery patients were randomly split 7:3 into training and test sets. The paper as a whole reports these results and caveats: The 13-signature model separated ophthalmopathy from stable hyperthyroidism with approximately 90% sensitivity and about 81% specificity in cross-validation, and 80%/75% in the test set. In validation, the model predicted ophthalmopathy progression with 70.59% sensitivity and less than 80% specificity; some twelve predicted patients were CT-confirmed with GO in a median of approximately six months. No statistical method was used to predetermine the sample size, and group allocation was not hidden from the investigators. Among expanded thyroid clonotypes with frequency above 0.001, most also showed up in blood, which suggests that blood repertoires may reflect the thyroid immune response.

Sequences MNHEY (CDR1) and SMNVEV (CDR2) are obtained from the germline V gene (reference sequence). At the junction V is shortened by 6 bases and J by 0 bases, with 15 bases in between. The cysteine opens and the phenylalanine closes a CDR3 of 16 amino acids. The read is trimmed to its CDR3 DNA, 48 bases read in frame from base 1. The ophthalmopathy patients had moderately to severely active disease, with a Clinical Activity Score of 3 or higher, a NOSPECS grade of 4 or higher, and a disease duration of less than 3 months. Patients with other autoimmune diseases, uncontrolled infections, pregnancy or lactation were excluded. Clinical symptoms, serum thyroxine, TRAb, thyroid ultrasound and orbital computed tomography were used for diagnosis. Ficoll-Paque density gradient centrifugation was used to isolate PBMCs from 8 to 10 ml of fresh peripheral blood. Total RNA was extracted with Trizol reagent and quality-checked on an Agilent 2100 Bioanalyzer.

Regarding this clonotype: The target of this receptor is not known. No base quality information exists; no much larger clone differs at one position.

For repertoire sequencing, the TCR beta CDR3 regions were amplified from RNA transcripts. The first round was an RT-PCR using HTBI primers with the Qiagen OneStep RT-PCR kit, and this first round was followed by a second-round multiplex PCR, then size selection and purification. Libraries were sequenced paired-end with 100 bp reads on an Illumina HiSeq2000. The paper's data handling went like this. Reads were processed with SOAPnuke, discarding reads with adapters, uncalled bases, mean Phred below 15, or no exact constant-primer or identifier match. COPE v1.2.5 was used to merge the high-quality paired reads. Each unique nucleotide sequence was defined as a clonotype, and clonotypes were aligned to IMGT TRB V, D and J references with MiTCR v1.1. Only V-J combinations with frequency above 0.0001 were analysed, covering 98% to 99.2% of repertoires. For each V-J combination, a TCR clonal expansion and chaos score was defined as F50 clonal expansion divided by the chaos observed in the TCRdist matrix. Welch's t-statistics and random forest were used to reduce features to 10 to 15 V-J combinations, which were fed into a naive Bayes classifier. The Morisita-Horn index was used to measure how similar the thyroid and blood repertoires were. TCRdb reanalyzed the raw reads on its own, using fastp at Q25 for trimming and MiXCR for clone calling, and kept in-frame beta chains. Rows with one shared CDR3 protein collapse into an entry with the most common genes and DNA. Clone size and V and J calls follow TCRdb, not the original study. The sample table lists approximately 160,000 distinct CDR3 sequences, approximately 38% of them with a count of one. Together, the top ten hold 5.8% of the sample.

Rearrangement joined TRBV27 to TRBJ1-3, with TRBD1 perhaps the D gene, on 6 matching bases. Sequencing was performed on peripheral blood. The clonotype comes from a woman aged 40 to 55 with Graves' ophthalmopathy. Donor details come from another sample of the same person, matched by shared clones. The CDR3 here reads CASRAQGSPSGNTIYF. The nucleotide sequence is given as TGTGCCAGCAGGGCTCAGGGGTCTCCCTCTGGAAACACCATATATTTT.